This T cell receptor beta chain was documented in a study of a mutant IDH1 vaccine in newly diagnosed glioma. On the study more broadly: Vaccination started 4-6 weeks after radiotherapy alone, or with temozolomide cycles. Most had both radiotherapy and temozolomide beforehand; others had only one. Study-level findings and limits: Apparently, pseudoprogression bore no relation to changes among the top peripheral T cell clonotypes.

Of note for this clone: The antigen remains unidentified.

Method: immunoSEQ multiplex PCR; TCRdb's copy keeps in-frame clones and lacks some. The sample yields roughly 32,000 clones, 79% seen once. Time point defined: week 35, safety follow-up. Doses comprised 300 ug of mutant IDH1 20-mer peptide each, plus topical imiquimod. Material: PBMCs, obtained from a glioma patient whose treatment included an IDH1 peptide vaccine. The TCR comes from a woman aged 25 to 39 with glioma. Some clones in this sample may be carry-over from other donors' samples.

CDR3 DNA: TGCGCCAGCAGTGAGTCCGGGGGCCGGGCCTACGAGCAGTACTTC. It yields the protein CASSESGGRAYEQYF. The chain joins TRBV10-2 to TRBJ2-7; D may match TRBD1 or TRBD2 (6 bases each). CDR3 length equals 15 residues. The V gene's germline CDR1 is WSHSY and CDR2 SAAADI. V gave up 0 bases and J gave up 2 bases, with 11 bases separating them.